This TCR beta chain stems from a study of T cell responses to AZD1222 COVID-19 vaccine. Clones were read by immunoSEQ multiplex PCR, and TCRdb kept only the in-frame ones, dropping some. The data show about 120,000 clones, with over 80% seen just once and around 14% held by the top ten. Study-level results: Just 6 or 7 people given AZD1222 tested seropositive at baseline. Increased Spike-specific TCR breadth and depth were observed after two AZD1222 doses. Reports indicate that nearly half of spike-specific TCRs are directed at unmutated variant regions. Repertoires were sampled only after the peak T cell response.

Germline V gene sequence: CDR1 KGHSH, CDR2 LQKENI. The CDR3 runs 13 residues. Trimming left V 1 base short and J 3 bases short, with 6 bases between. Details on this clone: Its antigen is undetermined.

Source: peripheral blood, taken on day 0 of AZD1222 vaccination. The TCR originated in an adult in good health. This rearrangement joins TRBV18 to TRBJ1-1; no reliable D call. The chain's CDR3 is CASSPQEDTEAFF. In nucleotides, the CDR3 is TGTGCCAGCTCACCACAGGAGGACACTGAAGCTTTCTTT.